The clone carrying this T cell receptor beta chain was found many times. The antigen is undetermined. This specimen comes from a study of early T cells in non-severe SARS-CoV-2 infection. In the study overall: Unsorted whole-blood RNA was sequenced in bulk, leaving chains unpaired.

The germline gives CDR1 MNHEY, CDR2 SVGEGT. The CDR3 spans 16 residues. V shed 6 bases and J 4 bases; nucleotides not matched to a gene: 13. Study-level results: In VDJdb matching, anti-spike CD8 responses were favored while private and CD4 specificities went missing.

The library protocol tagged individual cDNA molecules with unique molecular identifiers. TCRdb fed the 5' RACE reads into MiXCR, producing one record per CDR3 protein. Of 25,000 to 35,000 distinct CDR3 sequences in the sample, over 5% were seen once. Material for sequencing was whole blood. The sequence was collected from an adult who was a healthcare worker with PCR-confirmed SARS-CoV-2 infection or an uninfected control (not recorded which). V gene TRBV6-2 or TRBV6-3 combines with J gene TRBJ2-3; 7 bases fit TRBD2. CDR3 bases: TGTGCCAGCAGCCCCGGGACTACTTTTCCCGCAGATACGCAGTATTTT. Its translation: CASSPGTTFPADTQYF.